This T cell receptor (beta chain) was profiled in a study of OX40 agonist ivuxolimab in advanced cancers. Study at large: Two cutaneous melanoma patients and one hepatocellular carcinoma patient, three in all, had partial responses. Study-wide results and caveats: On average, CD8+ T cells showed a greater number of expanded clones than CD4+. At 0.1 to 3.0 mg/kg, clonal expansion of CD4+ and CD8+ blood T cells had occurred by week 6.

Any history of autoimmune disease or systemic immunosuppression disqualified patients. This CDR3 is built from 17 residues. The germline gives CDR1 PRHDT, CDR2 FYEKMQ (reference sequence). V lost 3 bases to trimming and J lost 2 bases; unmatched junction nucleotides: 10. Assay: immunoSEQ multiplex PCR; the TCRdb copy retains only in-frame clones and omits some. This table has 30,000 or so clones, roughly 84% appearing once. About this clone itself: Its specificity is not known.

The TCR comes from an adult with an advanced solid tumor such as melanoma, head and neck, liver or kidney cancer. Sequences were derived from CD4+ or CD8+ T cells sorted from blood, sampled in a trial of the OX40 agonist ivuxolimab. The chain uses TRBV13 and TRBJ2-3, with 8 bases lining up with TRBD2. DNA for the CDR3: TGTGCCAGCAGCTTGGGAACCGGGACTAGAGTCACAGATACGCAGTATTTT. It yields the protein CASSLGTGTRVTDTQYF.